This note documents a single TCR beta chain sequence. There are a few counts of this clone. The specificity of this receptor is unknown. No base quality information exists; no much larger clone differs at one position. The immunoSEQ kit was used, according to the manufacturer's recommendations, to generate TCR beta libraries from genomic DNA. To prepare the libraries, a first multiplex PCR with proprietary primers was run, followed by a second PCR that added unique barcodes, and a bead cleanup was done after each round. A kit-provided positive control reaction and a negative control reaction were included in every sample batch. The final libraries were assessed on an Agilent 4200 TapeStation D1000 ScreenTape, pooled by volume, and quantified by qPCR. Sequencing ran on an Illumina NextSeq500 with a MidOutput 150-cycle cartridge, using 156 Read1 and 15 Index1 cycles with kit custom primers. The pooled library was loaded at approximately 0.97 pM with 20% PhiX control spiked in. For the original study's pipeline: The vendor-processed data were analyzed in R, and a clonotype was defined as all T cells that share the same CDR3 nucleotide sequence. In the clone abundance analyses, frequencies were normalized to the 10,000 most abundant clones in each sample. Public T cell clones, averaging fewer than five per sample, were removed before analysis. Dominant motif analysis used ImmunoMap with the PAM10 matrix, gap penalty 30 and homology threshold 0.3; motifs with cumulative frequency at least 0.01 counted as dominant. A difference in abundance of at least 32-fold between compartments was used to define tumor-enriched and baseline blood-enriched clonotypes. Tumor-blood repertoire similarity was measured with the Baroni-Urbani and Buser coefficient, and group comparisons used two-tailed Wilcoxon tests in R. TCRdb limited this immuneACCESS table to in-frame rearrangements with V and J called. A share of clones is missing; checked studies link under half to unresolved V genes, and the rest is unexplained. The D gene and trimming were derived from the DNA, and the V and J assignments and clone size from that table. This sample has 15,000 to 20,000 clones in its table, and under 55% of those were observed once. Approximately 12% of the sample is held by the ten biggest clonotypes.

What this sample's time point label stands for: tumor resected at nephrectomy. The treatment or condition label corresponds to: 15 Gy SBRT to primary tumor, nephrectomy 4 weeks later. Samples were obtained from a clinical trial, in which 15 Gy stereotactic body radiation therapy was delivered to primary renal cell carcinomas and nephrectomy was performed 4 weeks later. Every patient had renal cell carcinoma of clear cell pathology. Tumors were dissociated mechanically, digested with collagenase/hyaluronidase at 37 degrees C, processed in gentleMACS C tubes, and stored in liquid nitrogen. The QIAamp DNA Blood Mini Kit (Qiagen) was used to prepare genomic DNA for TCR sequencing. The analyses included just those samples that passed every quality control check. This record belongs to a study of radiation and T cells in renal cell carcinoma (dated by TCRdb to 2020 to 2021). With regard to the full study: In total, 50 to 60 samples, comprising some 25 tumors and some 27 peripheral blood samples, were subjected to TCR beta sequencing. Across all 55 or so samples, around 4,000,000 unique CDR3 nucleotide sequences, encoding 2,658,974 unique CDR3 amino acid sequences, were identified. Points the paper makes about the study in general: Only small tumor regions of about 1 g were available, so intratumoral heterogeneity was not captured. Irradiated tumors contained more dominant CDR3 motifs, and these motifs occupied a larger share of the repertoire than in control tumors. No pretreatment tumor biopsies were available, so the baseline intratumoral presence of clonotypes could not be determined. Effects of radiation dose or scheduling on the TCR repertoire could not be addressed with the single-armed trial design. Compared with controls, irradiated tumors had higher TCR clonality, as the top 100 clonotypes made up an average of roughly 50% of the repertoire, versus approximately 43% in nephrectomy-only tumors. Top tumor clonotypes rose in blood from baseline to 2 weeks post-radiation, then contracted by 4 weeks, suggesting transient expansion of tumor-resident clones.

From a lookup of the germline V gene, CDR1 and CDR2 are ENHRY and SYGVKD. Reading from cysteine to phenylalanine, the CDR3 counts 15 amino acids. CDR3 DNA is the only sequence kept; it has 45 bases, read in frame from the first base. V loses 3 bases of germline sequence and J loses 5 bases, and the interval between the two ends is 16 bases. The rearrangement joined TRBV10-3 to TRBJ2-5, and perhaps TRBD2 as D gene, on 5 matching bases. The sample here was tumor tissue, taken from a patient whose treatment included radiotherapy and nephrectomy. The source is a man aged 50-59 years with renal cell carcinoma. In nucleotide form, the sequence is TGTGCCATCAGTGAAGGGCCGCTTACGGGGGAGACCCAGTACTTC. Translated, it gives CAISEGPLTGETQYF.